The 5 T cell receptor beta chains listed next were all sequenced from one sample in a study of blood T cell repertoires in COVID-19. Sequencing was performed with immunoSEQ multiplex PCR; in TCRdb, only in-frame clones are kept and a portion is missing. Of about 250,000 clones listed, about 84% are singletons. The sequenced sample consisted of peripheral blood. The receptors come from a woman older than 75 with acute or convalescent COVID-19.

With respect to this clone: Other nucleotide sequences from this sample produce the same CDR3. The rearrangement uses TRBV10-3 and TRBJ1-5; tentative D call: TRBD1 (6 bases). CDR3 length equals 13 residues. V shed 3 bases and J shed 5 bases, with 8 bases lying between them. Germline-derived CDR1 and CDR2 are ENHRY and SYGVKD. The chain's CDR3 is CAISDGGYQPQHF. DNA for the CDR3: TGTGCCATCAGTGATGGGGGCTATCAGCCCCAGCATTTT.

The CDR3 region has the DNA TGTGCCAGCCTCCCCTCGGCAACTAATGAAAAACTGTTTTTT. It yields the protein CASLPSATNEKLFF. The chain has TRBV5-5 and TRBJ1-4; no definite D call. CDR3 length: 14 amino acids. Trimming took off 7 bases at V and 0 bases at J, with 10 bases between the two ends. CDR1 and CDR2 from the germline V gene are SGHKS and YYEKEE (reference sequence). The variable domain in full, completed from reference TRBV5-5 and TRBJ1-4, reads DAGVTQSPTHLIKTRGQQVTLRCSPISGHKSVSWYQQVLGQGPQFIFQYYEKEERGRGNFPDRFSARQFPNYSSELNVNALLLGDSALYLCASLPSATNEKLFFGSGTQLSVL.

Comments on this clone: The junction does not match germline at one end; this may be a read error. The rearrangement uses TRBV15 and TRBJ2-7; D possibly corresponds to TRBD1 (6 bases). This CDR3 spans 12 amino acids. Per germline, CDR1 LNHNV and CDR2 YYDKDF (reference sequence). The CDR3 here is CATSRGEGQVNF. CDR3 DNA: TGTGCCACCAGCAGAGGAGAGGGACAAGTTAACTTC.

A single count supports this clone. The chain has TRBV14 and TRBJ2-5; 7 nucleotides line up with TRBD2. The CDR3 spans 18 residues. From germline, CDR1 is SGHDN and CDR2 FVKESK. The V gene end was trimmed by 3 bases and the J gene end by 4 bases; junction bases not matched to a gene: 17. The CDR3 sequence is CASSQGRLAAAVAETQYF. The DNA for the CDR3 is TGTGCCAGCAGCCAGGGGAGGCTAGCGGCGGCAGTAGCAGAGACCCAGTACTTC.

The CDR3 region is CASSKWAGNYGYTF. CDR3 DNA: TGTGCCAGCAGCAAGTGGGCAGGGAACTATGGCTACACCTTC. V gene TRBV9 combines with J gene TRBJ1-2, with D possibly matching TRBD1 (5 bases). V lost 4 bases and J lost 2, with 12 bases in between. CDR1 and CDR2 from the germline V gene are SGDLS and YYNGEE. This CDR3 has 14 residues.